This entry describes one T cell receptor beta chain. Its antigen is not identified. This record belongs to a study of cytomegalovirus exposure and HLA in healthy donors. Germline-derived CDR1 and CDR2 are SEHNR and FQNEAQ (reference sequence). V trimming: 6 bases; J trimming: 7 bases; junction bases outside the gene matches: 4. The CDR3 spans 12 residues. The PCR had 60 Vbeta and 13 Jbeta primers. TCRdb's copy holds only in-frame clones and misses some; the assay was immunoSEQ multiplex PCR. The repertoire holds under 200,000 clones, with 70% to 90% as singletons. Study-wide findings and caveats: Per a later analysis, under 20,000 TCR beta sequences showed association with HLA alleles at 0.05 false discovery rate. The authors later found HLA-associated TCR beta chains more clonally expanded than equally common others. Near-uniform donor sequencing depth was presumed by presence/absence analyses.

The material sequenced was PBMCs. This TCR came from a man between 18 and 29 years old in good health and CMV-seropositive. V and J are TRBV7-9 and TRBJ2-5, with TRBD2 matching 8 bases. The CDR3 loop is CASRDGGGTQYF. The CDR3 region has the DNA TGTGCCAGCAGGGACGGGGGGGGGACCCAGTACTTC.